This TCR beta chain derives from a study of control samples from healthy donors and cancer patients. Repertoires were generated with immunoSEQ multiplex PCR, while TCRdb's copy carries only in-frame clones and drops some. This table holds about 92,000 clones, almost 85% found once. Per germline, CDR1 SEHNR and CDR2 FQNEAQ (reference sequence). V lost 8 bases to trimming and J lost 5 bases; unmatched junction nucleotides: 5. The CDR3 sequence is 14 residues long. The rearrangement links TRBV7-9 to TRBJ1-6; 8 nucleotides align to TRBD1. This receptor was taken from a woman aged 55-70 years in good health. The sequenced sample was blood. In DNA, the CDR3 is TGTGCCAGCCAGGGGGCTTTCGATAATTCACCCCTCCACTTT. This encodes CASQGAFDNSPLHF.